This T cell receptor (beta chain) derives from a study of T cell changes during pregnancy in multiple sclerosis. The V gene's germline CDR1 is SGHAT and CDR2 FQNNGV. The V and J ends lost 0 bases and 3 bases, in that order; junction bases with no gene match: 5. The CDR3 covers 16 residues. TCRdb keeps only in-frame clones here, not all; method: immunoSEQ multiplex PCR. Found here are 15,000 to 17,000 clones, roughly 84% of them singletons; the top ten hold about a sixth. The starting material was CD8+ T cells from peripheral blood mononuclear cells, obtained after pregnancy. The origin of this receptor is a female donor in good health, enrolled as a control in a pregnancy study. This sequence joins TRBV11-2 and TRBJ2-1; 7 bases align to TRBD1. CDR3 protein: CASSLEGTENYNEQFF. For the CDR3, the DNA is TGTGCCAGCAGCTTAGAAGGGACAGAGAACTACAATGAGCAGTTCTTC.